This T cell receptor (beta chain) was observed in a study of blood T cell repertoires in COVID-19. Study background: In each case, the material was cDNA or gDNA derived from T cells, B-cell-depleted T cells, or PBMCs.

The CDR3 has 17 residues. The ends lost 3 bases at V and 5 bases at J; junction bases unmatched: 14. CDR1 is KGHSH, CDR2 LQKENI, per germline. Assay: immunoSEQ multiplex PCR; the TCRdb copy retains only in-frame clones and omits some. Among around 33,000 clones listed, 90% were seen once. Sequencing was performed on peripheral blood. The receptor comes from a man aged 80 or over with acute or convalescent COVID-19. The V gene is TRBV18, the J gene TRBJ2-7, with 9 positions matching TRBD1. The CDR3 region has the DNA TGTGCCAGCTCACCCTTTACTCCCGGGACAGGGACCCACGAGCAGTACTTC. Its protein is CASSPFTPGTGTHEQYF.